This T cell receptor (beta chain) originates from a study of T cells expressing NK-cell markers. A word on this clonotype: The antigen is undetermined.

TCR beta cDNA was made by 5'RACE template switching with UMIs. TCRdb re-called the 5' RACE reads; every CDR3 protein appears as one record, without DNA. Its table records roughly 300,000 distinct CDR3 sequences. The study's findings and limits: For several donors, the dominant NKG2C+ clonotypes made up 1.0-7.0% of their CD8+ T cells.

Input material: blood T cells: a sorted CD56 or NKG2C T cell subset, CD4+ or CD8+ T cells, or bulk PBMC T cells (not recorded which). The TCR originated in a woman aged 18-70 years in good health.

CDR3 in amino acids: CSVAIDLQETQYF. The gene calls are TRBV29-1 and TRBJ2-5. CDR3 size: 13 residues. Germline loops: CDR1 SQVTM, CDR2 ANQGSEA.